This TCR beta chain comes out of a study of cytomegalovirus exposure and HLA in healthy donors. CDR1 is LNHDA, CDR2 SQIVND, per germline (reference sequence). CDR3 length equals 14 residues. V lost 6 bases, J lost 9 bases, and 18 bases lay in between. Primers for the PCR totalled 60 Vbeta and 13 Jbeta. This table comes from immunoSEQ multiplex PCR, and its TCRdb copy is limited to in-frame clones, with some not included. The table includes 100,000 to 150,000 clones, 70% to 85% detected once. Sample: PBMCs. The sequence came from a woman between 45 and 65 years old in good health and CMV-seropositive. This chain links TRBV19 with TRBJ2-1, with D possibly being TRBD2 (7 bases). CDR3 sequence (DNA): TGTGCCAGTAGCGCTATAGGAGGGGGGGCTGAGCAGTTCTTC. Protein: CASSAIGGGAEQFF.